The next 13 T cell receptor beta chains were all read from a single sample in a study of shared clonotypes between healthy human individuals. TCRdb's copy holds only in-frame clones and misses some; the assay was immunoSEQ multiplex PCR. The sample shows 2 million to 2.5 million clones, about nine tenths of them seen only once. Sequenced sample: naive CD4+ T cells from PBMCs. Subset here: CD45RA+ positively selected. The receptors shown here come from a man aged 18 to 29 in good health. Some clones in this sample may be carry-over from other donors' samples.

The chain uses TRBV7-9 and TRBJ1-2; 7 bases are a match to TRBD1. This CDR3 spans 14 amino acids. Trimming cost V 6 bases and J 7 bases; bases outside gene matches: 11. Germline V lookup: CDR1 SEHNR, CDR2 FQNEAQ (reference sequence). The CDR3 protein is CASRPPQGDGGYTF. The DNA of the CDR3 is TGTGCCAGCAGACCACCGCAGGGGGATGGTGGCTACACCTTC.

This chain links TRBV18 with TRBJ1-3; TRBD1 aligns across 7 bases. Germline CDR1 and CDR2: KGHSH and LQKENI. J lost 1 base, V lost 6 bases, and 9 bases had no gene match. This CDR3 is built from 16 residues. CDR3 in DNA: TGTGCCAGCTCCCTGGGACAGCGGGCTTCTGGAAACACCATATATTTT. Protein product: CASSLGQRASGNTIYF.

This sequence joins TRBV28 and TRBJ2-2, with TRBD2 as a possible D gene (5 bases). V lost 3 bases, J lost 1 base, and 12 bases lay in between. The CDR3 consists of 16 residues. Germline assignment: CDR1 MDHEN and CDR2 SYDVKM. CDR3 residues: CASSFFPGRNTGELFF. The CDR3 nucleotides are TGTGCCAGCAGTTTCTTTCCGGGAAGGAACACCGGGGAGCTGTTTTTT.

The chain couples TRBV5-1 to TRBJ2-7; 10 bases agree with TRBD2. Germline V gene lookup returns CDR1 SGHRS and CDR2 YFSETQ. V was pared by 1 base and J by 1 base, with 11 bases of the junction left unmatched. The CDR3 sequence is 18 residues long. The CDR3 here is CASSLWPRPSGSSYEQYF. The CDR3 DNA sequence: TGCGCCAGCAGCTTGTGGCCCCGACCTAGCGGGAGTTCCTACGAGCAGTACTTC.

The rearrangement links TRBV28 to TRBJ2-5; D is tentatively TRBD1 or TRBD2 (5 bases each). Germline CDR1 reads MDHEN; CDR2 reads SYDVKM. V lost 3 bases and J 3 bases, leaving 17 bases between the germline ends. The CDR3 length is 16 residues. The CDR3 protein is CASSFGRGSSEETQYF. The CDR3 DNA reads as TGTGCCAGCAGTTTCGGCCGGGGCAGTTCGGAAGAGACCCAGTACTTC.

The rearrangement joins TRBV7-2 to TRBJ2-1, with D maybe TRBD2 (5 bases). Germline CDR1 is SGHTA and CDR2 is FQGNSA. The CDR3 is made up of 16 amino acids. V was trimmed by 2 bases and J by 2 bases, leaving 13 bases between them. CDR3 in amino acids: CASSLSVGIPYNEQFF. The CDR3 DNA sequence: TGTGCCAGCAGCTTATCGGTCGGGATTCCCTACAATGAGCAGTTCTTC.

This chain connects TRBV7-8 to TRBJ2-7; possibly TRBD2 for D (5 bases). The CDR3 has 15 amino acids. Germline V gene sequence: CDR1 SGHVS, CDR2 FQNEAQ. V gave up 5 bases and J gave up 6 bases, with 20 bases separating them. CDR3 nucleotide sequence: TGTGCCAGCAGCGGGAGTTCGGGCAGGAATCGCGAGCAGTACTTC. It encodes CASSGSSGRNREQYF.

V usage is TRBV27 and J usage is TRBJ1-5, with 7 bases lining up with TRBD1. V lost 5 bases and J lost 6; bases outside the gene matches: 7. CDR1 is MNHEY and CDR2 is SMNVEV in the germline V gene (reference sequence). The CDR3 is 14 amino acids. CDR3 sequence (DNA): TGTGCCAGCAGTCCCGACAGGGCCGGTCAGCCCCAGCATTTT. This gives the protein CASSPDRAGQPQHF.

This clone occurred once. At the DNA level, this CDR3 is encoded by other sequences in the same sample as well. This chain joins TRBV7-3 and TRBJ2-7; possibly TRBD2 for D (5 bases). The germline V and J ends were trimmed by 6 bases and 0 bases, with 9 bases remaining between them. The CDR3 loop spans 13 amino acids. In germline, CDR1 is SGHTA, CDR2 FQGTGA. The CDR3 DNA follows: TGTGCCAGCAGTCTAGCTGCCTCCTACGAGCAGTACTTC. Its protein is CASSLAASYEQYF. Full variable domain (remainder filled in from reference TRBV7-3 and TRBJ2-7): GAGVSQTPSNKVTEKGKYVELRCDPISGHTALYWYRQSLGQGPEFLIYFQGTGAADDSGLPNDRFFAVRPEGSVSTLKIQRTERGDSAVYLCASSLAASYEQYFGPGTRLTVT.

This clone turned up a few times. This sample also contains other DNA sequences that code for the same CDR3. The chain is built from TRBV7-3 and TRBJ2-5; D not resolved. Germline V CDR1 and CDR2: SGHTA, FQGTGA. This CDR3 has 13 amino acids. V gave up 2 bases and J gave up 1 base, with 5 bases separating them. CDR3 nucleotides: TGTGCCAGCAGCTTATTGGCCCAAGAGACCCAGTACTTC. Encoded protein: CASSLLAQETQYF. Together with reference TRBV7-3 and TRBJ2-5, the CDR3 gives the full variable domain: GAGVSQTPSNKVTEKGKYVELRCDPISGHTALYWYRQSLGQGPEFLIYFQGTGAADDSGLPNDRFFAVRPEGSVSTLKIQRTERGDSAVYLCASSLLAQETQYFGPGTRLLVL.

This chain uses TRBV15 with TRBJ1-2; 8 bases map to TRBD1. This CDR3 contains 18 residues. Germline CDR1 and CDR2: LNHNV and YYDKDF (reference sequence). J lost 6 bases, V lost 2 bases, and 17 bases had no gene match. This chain's CDR3 is CATSRPSPRTGLADGYTF. CDR3 sequence (DNA): TGTGCCACCAGCAGACCTTCACCCCGGACAGGGCTGGCTGATGGCTACACCTTC. The complete variable domain, with remaining parts taken from reference TRBV15 and TRBJ1-2, reads DAMVIQNPRYQVTQFGKPVTLSCSQTLNHNVMYWYQQKSSQAPKLLFHYYDKDFNNEADTPDNFQSRRPNTSFCFLDIRSPGLGDTAMYLCATSRPSPRTGLADGYTFGSGTRLTVV.

This clone was seen once. The chain has TRBV5-1 and TRBJ1-1; D is undetermined. The CDR3 covers 14 residues. Per germline, CDR1 SGHRS and CDR2 YFSETQ. V was shortened by 3 bases and J by 6 bases, with 15 bases between the two germline ends. CDR3 region: CASSSPSTEAEAFF. The DNA of the CDR3 is TGCGCCAGCAGCTCGCCCTCAACAGAGGCTGAAGCTTTCTTT.

The rearrangement uses TRBV28 and TRBJ2-7; 10 bases are shared with TRBD2. The trim removed 3 bases at V and 5 bases at J, leaving 10 bases unmatched. CDR3 length: 16 residues. CDR1 is MDHEN, CDR2 SYDVKM, per germline. CDR3 nucleotides: TGTGCCAGCAGTTTTCACATAGCGGGAGGTTATAACGAGCAGTACTTC. It specifies CASSFHIAGGYNEQYF.